The present TCR beta chain was sequenced within a study of technical replicates of blood from a few donors. With V trimmed by 3 bases and J by 6 bases, 8 bases remained unmatched. CDR1 and CDR2 from the germline V gene are ENHRY and SYGVKD. The CDR3 spans 14 residues. Assay used: immunoSEQ multiplex PCR; TCRdb lists only in-frame clones, some missing. This sample has nearly 90,000 clones, with approximately 95% found just once. The TCR sequence derives from a human donor in good health. The rearrangement uses TRBV10-3 and TRBJ2-7; TRBD1 matches at 7 bases. The sample taken for sequencing was T cells isolated from PBMCs. The CDR3 DNA reads TGTGCCATCAGTGATGACAGGGAAGTCGGCGAGCAGTACTTC. It yields the protein CAISDDREVGEQYF.